This entry is about one TCR beta chain. The data derive from a study of a mutant IDH1 vaccine in newly diagnosed glioma. Clones were sequenced by immunoSEQ multiplex PCR, and TCRdb holds only the in-frame ones, with some missing. Seen here are tens of thousands of clones, approximately 80% observed once, and the top ten hold about 5.2%. V dropped 0 bases and J dropped 4 bases, with 9 bases sitting between them. This CDR3 spans 14 amino acids. Per the germline V gene, CDR1 is KGHSH and CDR2 is LQKENI. Time point specified: baseline, week 1 (first vaccination visit). Documented treatment: pre-vaccination baseline after standard-of-care therapy.

The receptor's source is a man aged 35 to 55 with glioma. Some clones in this sample may be carry-over from other donors' samples. This material consisted of PBMCs, taken from a glioma patient treated with radiotherapy, temozolomide or both. The chain has TRBV18 and TRBJ1-2, with TRBD1 as a possible D gene (6 bases). The CDR3 DNA is TGTGCCAGCTCACCACCTGACAGGAGCTATGGCTACACCTTC. It encodes CASSPPDRSYGYTF.